This T cell receptor beta chain came from a study of cytomegalovirus exposure and HLA in healthy donors (dated by TCRdb to between 2016 and 2019). Looking at the study overall: An earlier analysis of approximately 590 of the donors reported more than 250 Gb of sequence data and about 100 million unique TCR beta sequences from about 180 million T cells. Every repertoire in the discovery cohort had been generated on one and the same sequencing platform. Rather than drawing on any new phenotypic data, the later analysis identified candidate immune exposures from TCR beta sequences and the way those sequences occurred across donors. Across about 380 genotyped donors of the cohort, an average of roughly 200,000 unique TCR beta nucleotide sequences per donor were sequenced, and roughly 20% of those sequences were non-productive. Both class I and class II loci were covered by HLA typing, at four-digit resolution. In a later genetic analysis, genome-wide SNP genotypes for about 60% of the 666 donors were used, and that subset was treated as a discovery cohort. The study aimed to test whether cataloging public T cell receptors could reveal signatures of past pathogen exposure. To predict cytomegalovirus infection status, the study brought together high-throughput TCR immunosequencing, statistical association of individual TCRs with disease status, and machine learning. An early release covering some 640 HLA-typed donors comprised 300 to 350 gigabases of sequencing data and around 80 million unique TCR sequences. Alongside the repertoire data, information on donor age, sex, ethnicity and CMV serostatus was compiled. Among the roughly 400 genotyped donors, roughly 80% belonged to the genetic ancestry cluster associated with self-reported Caucasian donors. In an earlier analysis of 587 of the donors, high-throughput TCR beta sequencing was used to judge whether each TCR beta V gene segment behaved as functional or pseudogenic. Roughly 5 DR-DQ haplotypes were handled as single units for association and clustering, since linkage in the cohort was strong. The study profiled the T cell repertoires of approximately 700 subjects by immunosequencing and related them to cytomegalovirus serostatus. To study patterns of TCR occurrence, a later analysis re-analyzed previously published TCR beta repertoires from 666 donors and added high-resolution HLA genotyping. A separate validation cohort of approximately 120 different subjects was used in addition to the roughly 720-subject first cohort. The number of typed donors differed by locus: about 620-640 for A, B, C, DRB1 and DQB1; 500 to 550 for DQA1; approximately 600 for DPA1; and roughly 470 for DPB1. The full study reports these points: An earlier analysis of approximately 500 of the donors showed that most TCR beta V segments appeared in productive rearrangements either about 90% or about 30% of the time, which broadly matched IMGT annotations. A total of 164 TCR beta chains were listed by the study as associated with cytomegalovirus. Because counts were too low, some 17 rarely observed V segments, including chromosome 9 orphons, were excluded from the earlier analysis of under 650 of the donors. While some public TCRs were present in many individuals, most TCR sequences turned up only very rarely across donors. In a later analysis, most CMV-associated TCR beta chains were found to appear HLA-restricted, with HLA associations seemingly driven largely by CMV exposure. A further reported finding was that TCR beta sequences accurately predicted the HLA-A and HLA-B alleles for most subjects in the first cohort. Presence/absence analyses assumed roughly uniform sequencing depth across donors, an assumption that may not hold. V-gene and J-gene trimming of TCR beta chains was associated with a missense DCLRE1C variant in a later genetic analysis, and the association was replicated in an independent cohort. According to a later genetic analysis, donors in an Asian-associated ancestry cluster had fewer N-insertions in productive TCRs than the approximately 690-donor mean. Cytomegalovirus status was reported to be diagnosed by the classifier with high specificity and sensitivity in both the original and validation cohorts. Only TCR beta chains were sequenced in this cohort, and the absence of alpha or paired-chain data limited detectable features. Because some donors lacked HLA typing at each locus, the association tests relied only on the typed subset. For the cohort, immune exposure information was limited to CMV serostatus. The sequencing pipeline was judged likely to have produced a cluster of highly shared sequence variants as a technical artifact. Correlated functional status among segregating V segments might reflect linkage disequilibrium, but an unknown experimental factor could not be ruled out. At a false discovery rate of 0.05, a later analysis linked around 15,000 TCR beta sequences to specific HLA alleles. In a later analysis, TCR association rates were found to vary across HLA loci, with the most associated TCRs seen for DRB1 alleles and the fewest for HLA-C alleles. The authors suggested that the approach could potentially be extended to other disease states and immunological phenotypes. A few of the identified cytomegalovirus-associated TCR beta chains were confirmed in vitro to be specific for cytomegalovirus antigens. In a later analysis, several top co-occurrence clusters were reported to appear linked to parvovirus B19, influenza, CMV and Epstein-Barr virus. In a later analysis, HLA-associated TCR beta chains showed more clonal expansion and lower generation probabilities than non-associated chains that were equally common. Strong co-occurrence of HLA alleles, especially DR and DQ, made assigning TCR associations to individual alleles difficult. Some IMGT-functional V segments, including TRBV6-2 and TRBV6-3, could not be distinguished by the 87-base-pair reads and were therefore excluded.

The protocol used for the library was the immunoSEQ multiplex PCR assay. A mixture of 60 forward primers for TCR Vbeta segments and 13 reverse primers for TCR Jbeta segments was used in the multiplex PCR. The CDR3 region of rearranged TCR beta genes was amplified from genomic DNA by a multiplex PCR assay. The Illumina HiSeq System was used to sequence the amplified TCR beta libraries as 87-base-pair reads. The paper's data handling went like this. In a later analysis, 70 million to 95 million unique TCR beta chains were counted across the 500 to 700 repertoires, and roughly 11 million of these chains were shared by at least two donors. Raw reads were error-corrected and collapsed into unique sequences by a nearest-neighbor algorithm in which closely related sequences were merged to remove PCR and sequencing errors. CDR3 sequences were aligned to IMGT reference sequences to assign V, D and J gene segments. For a sequence to be retained, at least a six-nucleotide match to both a V gene segment and a J gene segment was required. A rearrangement counted as productive if the CDR3 had no stop codons and remained in frame with V and J, and every other rearrangement counted as non-productive. CDR3 was defined according to IMGT convention as the region running from the second conserved V-encoded cysteine to the conserved J-encoded phenylalanine. The earlier analysis of a few hundred of the donors excluded any sequence lacking an unambiguous match to a single V gene segment. An earlier analysis of 500 to 600 of the donors classified V segments as functional when productive rearrangements were above 56.7% and as segregating when the standard deviation between donors was above 5%. A statistical classification framework was built to diagnose cytomegalovirus status from the catalog of TCR beta chain sequences. V and J gene assignment, in a later analysis, came from comparing TCR nucleotide sequences with IMGT/GENE-DB human TR gene sequences. A later analysis assigned CDR3 sequences and most-parsimonious VDJ recombination scenarios with the TCRdist pipeline. In a later analysis, every TCR beta chain was defined by the combination of its CDR3 amino acid sequence and its V-gene family, and reads without a unique V-gene family were dropped. As a way to deal with suspected cross-contamination and a sequencing artifact, a later analysis dropped 450 to 700 nucleotide sequences that were highly shared and had low generation probability. In a later analysis, a clonal expansion index for each public chain was calculated from normalized within-repertoire ranks of inferred template counts. In a later analysis, generation probabilities were computed using a VDJ recombination model fitted to out-of-frame rearrangements, and the results were checked against IGoR. A later analysis scored TCR-TCR, TCR-HLA and TCR-CMV co-occurrence with hypergeometric tests, applying a repertoire-size bias correction to TCR pairs. False discovery rates were estimated in a later analysis by permuting HLA or CMV assignments 20 times. In a later analysis, co-occurring TCRs were grouped using DBSCAN, with TCRdist sequence similarity added in when clustering inside HLA-allele-positive subsets. For co-occurrence clustering, repertoires with fewer than 30,000 or more than 120,000 public chains were excluded, along with 5 or 6 repertoires with anomalous nucleotide sharing. Sourced from immuneACCESS, this table was stored by TCRdb with only in-frame sequences that have V and J called. A share of the clones is absent; for the studies checked, an unresolved V gene accounts for under half, and the remainder has no known explanation. From that table come the V and J calls and clone size; the DNA was used to work out D and trimming. The sample includes some 130,000 clones, with about three quarters observed a single time. The ten largest clones represent over 0.9% of the sample.

Details on this clone: The antigen it recognizes is unknown. No much larger clone is present one base from it, and per-base qualities are unavailable.

The CDR3 measures 13 amino acids from cysteine to phenylalanine. The only DNA kept is the CDR3, 39 bases in frame from the first base. CDR1 is given as MNHEY and CDR2 as SVGAGI, both from the germline V gene. V is pruned by 5 bases and J by 10 bases, leaving 5 bases of the junction without a gene match. In total, about 650 healthy bone marrow donors made up the cohort. At the time of sampling, every cohort member was nominally healthy, though immune exposures that went unrecorded were likely present. Of the 670 or so cohort members, about 270 had a positive CMV serostatus and about 350 had a negative one, while no CMV serostatus was recorded for the donor. Each donor provided a peripheral blood sample, and peripheral blood mononuclear cells were used for TCR beta sequencing. Genomic DNA extraction from the blood cell samples was performed with the Qiagen DNeasy Blood Extraction Kit.

Rearrangement joined TRBV6-5 to TRBJ1-5; TRBD1 lines up with 10 middle nucleotides. The source is a human donor in good health. The sequencing sample was made of PBMCs. The sequence in DNA is TGTGCCAGCAGTGATCGGGACAGGGGACCCCAGCATTTT. It codes for CASSDRDRGPQHF.